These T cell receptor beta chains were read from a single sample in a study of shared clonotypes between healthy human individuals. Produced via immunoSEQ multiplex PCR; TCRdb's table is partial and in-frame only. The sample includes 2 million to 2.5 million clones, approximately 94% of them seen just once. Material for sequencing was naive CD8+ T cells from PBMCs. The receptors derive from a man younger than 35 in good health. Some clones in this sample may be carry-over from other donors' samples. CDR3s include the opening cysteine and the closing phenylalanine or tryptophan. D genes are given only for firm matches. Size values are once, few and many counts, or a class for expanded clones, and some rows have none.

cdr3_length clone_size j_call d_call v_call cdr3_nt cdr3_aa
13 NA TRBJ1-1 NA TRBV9 TGTGCCAGCAGCCCAGCGGACCAGACTGAAGCTTTCTTT CASSPADQTEAFF
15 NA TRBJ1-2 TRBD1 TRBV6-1 TGTGCCAGCAGTGAAGTAGTGACAGGGTACTATGGCTACACCTTC CASSEVVTGYYGYTF
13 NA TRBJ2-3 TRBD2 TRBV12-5 TGTGCTAGTCGGACTAGCGGGAGGGATACGCAGTATTTT CASRTSGRDTQYF
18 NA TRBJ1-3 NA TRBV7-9 TGTGCCATAGCCCACAGGGACACCATGACATACTCTGGAAACACCATATATTTT CAIAHRDTMTYSGNTIYF
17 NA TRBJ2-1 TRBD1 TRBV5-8 TGTGCCAGCATCTCGGGACAGGAAATACCGACCTACAATGAGCAGTTCTTC CASISGQEIPTYNEQFF
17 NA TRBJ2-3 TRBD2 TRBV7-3 TGTGCCAGCAGCTCTAGCGGGAGGGCCTTCTACAGAGATACGCAGTATTTT CASSSSGRAFYRDTQYF
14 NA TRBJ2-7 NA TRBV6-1 TGTGCCAGCAGTGATATGGCCTCCGGAGGGGAGCAGTACTTC CASSDMASGGEQYF
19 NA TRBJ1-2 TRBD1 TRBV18 TGTGCCAGCTCACCAATTCGGCTGGGACAGAATAACCCAAACTATGGCTACACCTTC CASSPIRLGQNNPNYGYTF
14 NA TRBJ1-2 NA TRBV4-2 TGTGCCAGCAGCCAAGAGGACACAGTTTGGGGCTACACCTTC CASSQEDTVWGYTF
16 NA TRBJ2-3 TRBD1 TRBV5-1 TGCGCCAGCAGCTTGAGGGGGACAGCAAGCACAGATACGCAGTATTTT CASSLRGTASTDTQYF
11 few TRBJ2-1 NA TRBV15 TGTGCCACCAGCGGAAGGGTTGAGCAGTTCTTC CATSGRVEQFF
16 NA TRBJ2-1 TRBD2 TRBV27 TGTGCCAGCAGGGAGACTAGCGGGAGTCTCTACAATGAGCAGTTCTTC CASRETSGSLYNEQFF
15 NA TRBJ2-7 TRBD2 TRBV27 TGTGCCAGCAGTTCCCTCCTAGCGGGGCGCTACGAGCAGTACTTC CASSSLLAGRYEQYF
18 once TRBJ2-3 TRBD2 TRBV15 TGTGCCACCAGCAGAGACCCTCGTACTAGCGGGAGAGGAGATACGCAGTATTTT CATSRDPRTSGRGDTQYF
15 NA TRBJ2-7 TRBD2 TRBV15 TGTGCCACCAGCAGAGAATCAAGCGGGAAATACGAGCAGTACTTC CATSRESSGKYEQYF
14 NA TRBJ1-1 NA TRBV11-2 TGTGCCAGCAGCCCCGGGGGGTTGGGCACTGAAGCTTTCTTT CASSPGGLGTEAFF
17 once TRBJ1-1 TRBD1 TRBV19 TGTGCCAGTAGTATAGCTTGGGTCAGGGGGGCGAGCACTGAAGCTTTCTTT CASSIAWVRGASTEAFF
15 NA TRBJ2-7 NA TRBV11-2 TGTGCCAGCAGCTTAGCGGGGTCAGGCTCCTACGAGCAGTACTTC CASSLAGSGSYEQYF
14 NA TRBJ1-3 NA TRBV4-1 TGCGCCAGCAGCCACTCCGTTGCTGGAAACACCATATATTTT CASSHSVAGNTIYF
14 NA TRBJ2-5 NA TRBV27 TGTGCCAGCAGTGGGTTTCAGTTTGGAGAGACCCAGTACTTC CASSGFQFGETQYF
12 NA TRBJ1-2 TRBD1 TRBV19 TGTGCCAGTACCGGGACAGGGGCTGGCTACACCTTC CASTGTGAGYTF
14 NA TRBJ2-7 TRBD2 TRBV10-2 TGCGCCAGCAGTGAACTAGCGGGAGATCACGAGCAGTACTTC CASSELAGDHEQYF
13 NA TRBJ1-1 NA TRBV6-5 TGTGCCAGCAGTTACTCAGGGGTGACTGAAGCTTTCTTT CASSYSGVTEAFF
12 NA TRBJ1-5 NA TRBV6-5 TGTGCCAGGGCTCGGACTAATCAGCCCCAGCATTTT CARARTNQPQHF
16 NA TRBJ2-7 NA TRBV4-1 TGCGCCAGCAGCCAGTTCCCAGGGAGCACCCTCTACGAGCAGTACTTC CASSQFPGSTLYEQYF
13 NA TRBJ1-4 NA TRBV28 TGTGCCAGCAGTACTCGTAATAGAGAAAAACTGTTTTTT CASSTRNREKLFF
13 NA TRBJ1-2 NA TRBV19 TGTGCCAGCTTAAGACGCGGGACTCGGGGCTACACCTTC CASLRRGTRGYTF
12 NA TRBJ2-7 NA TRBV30 TGTGCCTGGAGTGTAGGTACCTACGAGCAGTACTTC CAWSVGTYEQYF
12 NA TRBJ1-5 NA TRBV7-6 TGTGCCAGTGGCCCCAATAGTCAGCCCCAGCATTTT CASGPNSQPQHF
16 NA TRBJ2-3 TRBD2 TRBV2 TGTGCCAGCAGTGAGGGGGTAGCGGGAGGAGGGGTTACGCAGTATTTT CASSEGVAGGGVTQYF
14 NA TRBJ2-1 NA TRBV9 TGTGCCAGCAGCCCCCGGTTCTCCTACAATGAGCAGTTCTTC CASSPRFSYNEQFF
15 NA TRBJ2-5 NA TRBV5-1 TGCGCCAGCAGCTTGTATCAGCCGGGGCTTGAGGCCCAGTACTTC CASSLYQPGLEAQYF
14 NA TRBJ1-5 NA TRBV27 TGTGCCAGCAGCCCGGGGCAGGCTCTCCAGCCCCAGCATTTT CASSPGQALQPQHF
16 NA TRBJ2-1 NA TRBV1 TGCACCAGCAGCCAAGATCGAGGGCTCGAGGAGGATGAGCAGTTCTTC CTSSQDRGLEEDEQFF
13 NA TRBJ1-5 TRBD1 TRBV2 TGTGCCACCCGGGACAGAGGATATCAGCCCCAGCATTTT CATRDRGYQPQHF
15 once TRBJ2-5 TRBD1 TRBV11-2 TGTGCCAGCAGCAACCGGGACAGGGCGTGGGAGACCCAGTACTTC CASSNRDRAWETQYF
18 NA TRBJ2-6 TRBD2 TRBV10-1 TGCGCCAGCAGTGAGGGACTAGCTCAGTACTCTGGGGCCAACGTCCTGACTTTC CASSEGLAQYSGANVLTF
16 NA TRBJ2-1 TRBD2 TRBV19 TGTGCCAGTAGTACCCGGACTAGCGGAAGCGACAATGAGCAGTTCTTC CASSTRTSGSDNEQFF
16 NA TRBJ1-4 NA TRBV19 TGTGCCAGTGAACATAGGGCCCAGGGCCGGGAAGAAAAACTGTTTTTT CASEHRAQGREEKLFF
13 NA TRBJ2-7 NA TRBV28 TGTGCCAGCAGTTTACACAGGGCGAACGAGCAGTACTTC CASSLHRANEQYF
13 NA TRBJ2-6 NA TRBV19 TGTGCCAGTGCACCGACTGGGGCCAACGTCCTGACTTTC CASAPTGANVLTF
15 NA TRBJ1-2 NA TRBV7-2 TGTGCCAGCAGCTTAGCGCTGAGACCTAACTATGGCTACACCTTC CASSLALRPNYGYTF
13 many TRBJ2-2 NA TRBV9 TGTGCCAGCAGCGTAGGAGGGGTCGGGGAGCTGTTTTTT CASSVGGVGELFF
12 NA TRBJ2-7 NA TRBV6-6 TGTGCCAGCAGCTCAAGCTCCTACGAGCAGTACTTC CASSSSSYEQYF
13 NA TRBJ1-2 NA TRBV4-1 TGCGCCAGCAGCCAAGCCCCCGGATATGGCTACACCTTC CASSQAPGYGYTF
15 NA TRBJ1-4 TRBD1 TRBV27 TGTGCCAGCACCGCCGGGACAGGGGAAAATGAAAAACTGTTTTTT CASTAGTGENEKLFF
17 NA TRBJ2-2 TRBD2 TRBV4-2 TGTGCCAGCAGCCAGGAAACTAGCGGGAGGAACACCGGGGAGCTGTTTTTT CASSQETSGRNTGELFF
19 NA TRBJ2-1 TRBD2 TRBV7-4 TGTGCCAGCAGCTTCCTAGCGGGAGGCCCGAGGGGCAGGTCTTATGAGCAGTTCTTC CASSFLAGGPRGRSYEQFF